This T cell receptor (beta chain) came from a study of T-cell reconstitution after alpha-beta-depleted transplantation in children. The CDR3 is made up of 15 amino acids. Germline values: CDR1 SEHNR, CDR2 FQNEAQ (reference sequence). V was pared by 5 bases and J by 7 bases, with 18 bases between. Whole-study results and caveats: There were reportedly several hundred expanded graft clones from which alpha-beta T cells came about two months after transplant. Surviving recipient T cells and thymic progenitors produced the high day-60 TCRbeta diversity seen in some patients. By one year post-transplant, T-cell counts and diversity largely arose from T cells that were newly produced.

Details on this clonotype: The antigen remains unidentified.

The library targeted TCRbeta and was prepared with unique molecular identifiers. Via MiXCR, TCRdb re-called the PCR reads, giving one row per CDR3 protein. The profile shows about 420,000 distinct CDR3 sequences, 15% to 20% of them singletons. The V call is TRBV7-9, the J call TRBJ2-1; D is ambiguous. This receptor was obtained from a boy in the first two years of life who had a stem cell transplant for Wiskott-Aldrich syndrome, so the T cells may come from the graft donor. The sequencing used PBMCs, mostly from graft donor cells, collected 360 days after TCRalphabeta/CD19-depleted stem cell transplant. CDR3 amino acids: CASSPPLMGNNEQFF. The CDR3 nucleotides are TGTGCCAGCAGCCCACCCCTAATGGGGAATAATGAGCAGTTCTTC.